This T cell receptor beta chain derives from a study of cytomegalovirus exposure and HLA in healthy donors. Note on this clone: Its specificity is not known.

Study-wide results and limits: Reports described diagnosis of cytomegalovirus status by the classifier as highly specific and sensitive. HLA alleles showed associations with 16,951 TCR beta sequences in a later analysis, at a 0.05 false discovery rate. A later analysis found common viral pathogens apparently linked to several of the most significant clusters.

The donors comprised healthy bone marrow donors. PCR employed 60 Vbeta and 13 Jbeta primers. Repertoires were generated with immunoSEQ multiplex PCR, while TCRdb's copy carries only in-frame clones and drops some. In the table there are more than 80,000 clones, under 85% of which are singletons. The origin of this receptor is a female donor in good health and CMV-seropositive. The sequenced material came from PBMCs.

DNA for the CDR3: TGTGCCAGCAGTGAGCGAGGGCCAGCGTATAGCAATCAGCCCCAGCATTTT. This gives the protein CASSERGPAYSNQPQHF. The genes are TRBV2 and TRBJ1-5; D is ambiguous. Germline V CDR1 and CDR2: SNHLY, FYNNEI. CDR3 length equals 17 residues. Trimming removed 3 bases from V and 0 bases from J, with 15 bases in between.